Sequencing of this T cell receptor beta chain was carried out in a study of shared clonotypes between healthy human individuals. Overall study results and limits: Sharing of clonotypes among donors was expected to vary with sequencing depth. Sampling covered blood only; tissue repertoires likely differ.

V shed 1 base and J 3 bases; nucleotides not matched to a gene: 3. The CDR3 length is 15 residues. Germline V gives CDR1 SGHVS, CDR2 FNYEAQ. Libraries were prepared by immunoSEQ multiplex PCR; TCRdb keeps only in-frame clonotypes and omits some of them. The sample shows about half a million clones, more than 75% of them seen only once. On this clone: Its antigen is undetermined.

Healthy HIV-negative adults without recent acute infections or vaccinations served as donors. The rearrangement joins TRBV7-6 to TRBJ2-3; TRBD2 aligns across 8 bases. The clonotype comes from a middle-aged woman in good health. Some clones in this sample may be carry-over from other donors' samples. What was sequenced was PBMCs. This CDR3 reads CASSLGVAGTDTQYF. CDR3 DNA: TGTGCCAGCAGCTTAGGGGTAGCGGGGACAGATACGCAGTATTTT. Filled out from reference TRBV7-6 and TRBJ2-3, the complete variable domain reads GAGVSQSPRYKVTKRGQDVALRCDPISGHVSLYWYRQALGQGPEFLTYFNYEAQQDKSGLPNDRFSAERPEGSISTLTIQRTEQRDSAMYRCASSLGVAGTDTQYFGPGTRLTVL.